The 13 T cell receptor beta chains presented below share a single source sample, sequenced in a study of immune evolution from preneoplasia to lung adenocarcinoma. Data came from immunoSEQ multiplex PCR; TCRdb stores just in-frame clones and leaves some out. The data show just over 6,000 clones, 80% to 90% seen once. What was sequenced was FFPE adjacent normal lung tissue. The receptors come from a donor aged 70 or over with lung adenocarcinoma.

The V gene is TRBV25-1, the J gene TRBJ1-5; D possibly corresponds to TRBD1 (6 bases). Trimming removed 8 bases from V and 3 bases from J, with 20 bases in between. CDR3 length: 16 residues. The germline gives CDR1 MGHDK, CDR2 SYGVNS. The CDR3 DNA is TGTGCCAGCGCCTCTTTACAGGGCAGACCCAATCAGCCCCAGCATTTT. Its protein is CASASLQGRPNQPQHF.

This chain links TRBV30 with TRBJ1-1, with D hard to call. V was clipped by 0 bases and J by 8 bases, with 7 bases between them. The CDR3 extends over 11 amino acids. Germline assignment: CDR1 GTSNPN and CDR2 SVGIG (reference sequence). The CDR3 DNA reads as TGTGCCTGGAGTGTACCTGGAGAAGCTTTCTTT. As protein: CAWSVPGEAFF.

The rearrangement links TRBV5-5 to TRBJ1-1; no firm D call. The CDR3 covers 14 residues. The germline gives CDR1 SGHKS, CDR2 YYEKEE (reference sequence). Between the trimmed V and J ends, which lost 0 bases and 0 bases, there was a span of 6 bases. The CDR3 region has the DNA TGTGCCAGCAGCTTGGCCTTCATGAACACTGAAGCTTTCTTT. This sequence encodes CASSLAFMNTEAFF. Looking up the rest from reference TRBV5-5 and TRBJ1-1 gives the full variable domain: DAGVTQSPTHLIKTRGQQVTLRCSPISGHKSVSWYQQVLGQGPQFIFQYYEKEERGRGNFPDRFSARQFPNYSSELNVNALLLGDSALYLCASSLAFMNTEAFFGQGTRLTVV.

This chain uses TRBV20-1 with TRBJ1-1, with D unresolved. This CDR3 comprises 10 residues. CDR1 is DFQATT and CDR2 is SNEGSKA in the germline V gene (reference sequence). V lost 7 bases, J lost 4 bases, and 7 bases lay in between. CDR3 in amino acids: CSVGRTEAFF. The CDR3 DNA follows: TGCAGTGTAGGCCGCACTGAAGCTTTCTTT.

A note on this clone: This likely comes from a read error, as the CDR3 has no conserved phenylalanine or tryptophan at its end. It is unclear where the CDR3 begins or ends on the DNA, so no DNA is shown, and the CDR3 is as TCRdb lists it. The CDR3 sequence: CASSQEGRGRI. The rearrangement links TRBV4-3 to TRBJ2-7; no check of the table's D call, TRBD1, against the DNA was made. The CDR3 totals 11 residues, both ends included. CDR1 is LGHNA, CDR2 YSLEER, per germline.

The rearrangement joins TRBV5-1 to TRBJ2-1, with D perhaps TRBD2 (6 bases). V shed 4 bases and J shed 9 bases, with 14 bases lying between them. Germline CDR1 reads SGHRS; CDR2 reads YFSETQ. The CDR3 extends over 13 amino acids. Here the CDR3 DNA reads TGCGCCAGCAGCCTGACTTTGGGGGGTGAGCAGTTCTTC. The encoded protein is CASSLTLGGEQFF.

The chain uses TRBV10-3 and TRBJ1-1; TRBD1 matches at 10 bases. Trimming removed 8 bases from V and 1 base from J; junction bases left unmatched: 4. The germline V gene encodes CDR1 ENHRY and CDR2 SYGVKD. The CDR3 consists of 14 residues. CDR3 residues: CAISRDRGNTEAFF. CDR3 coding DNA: TGTGCCATCTCGAGGGACAGGGGGAACACTGAAGCTTTCTTT.

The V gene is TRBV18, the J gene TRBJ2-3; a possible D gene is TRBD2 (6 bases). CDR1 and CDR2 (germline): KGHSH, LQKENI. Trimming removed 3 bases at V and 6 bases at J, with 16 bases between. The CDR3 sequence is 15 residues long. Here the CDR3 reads CASSPREEGPDTQYF. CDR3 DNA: TGTGCCAGCTCACCCCGCGAGGAGGGCCCGGATACGCAGTATTTT.

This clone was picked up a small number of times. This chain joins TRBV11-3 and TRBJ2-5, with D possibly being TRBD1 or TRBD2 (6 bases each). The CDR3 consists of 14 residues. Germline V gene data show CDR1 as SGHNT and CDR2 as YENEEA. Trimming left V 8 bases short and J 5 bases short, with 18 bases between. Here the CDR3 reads CASSSGAEVETQYF. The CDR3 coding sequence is TGTGCCAGCTCTTCGGGGGCTGAGGTGGAGACCCAGTACTTC.

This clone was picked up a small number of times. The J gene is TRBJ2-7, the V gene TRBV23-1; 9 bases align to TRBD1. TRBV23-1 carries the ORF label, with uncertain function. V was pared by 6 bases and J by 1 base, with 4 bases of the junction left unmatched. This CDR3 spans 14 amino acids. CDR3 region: CASRPGQGSYEQYF. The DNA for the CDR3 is TGCGCCAGCAGGCCGGGACAGGGATCCTACGAGCAGTACTTC.

The CDR3 DNA follows: TGCGCCAGCAGCCAAGCAGGGACGGAGCGCGGCTACACCTTC. It yields the protein CASSQAGTERGYTF. The chain has TRBV4-1 and TRBJ1-2, with a tentative D call TRBD1 (5 bases). The CDR3 covers 14 residues. Between the trimmed V and J ends, which lost 1 base and 8 bases, there was a span of 14 bases. Per germline, CDR1 MGHRA and CDR2 YSYEKL.

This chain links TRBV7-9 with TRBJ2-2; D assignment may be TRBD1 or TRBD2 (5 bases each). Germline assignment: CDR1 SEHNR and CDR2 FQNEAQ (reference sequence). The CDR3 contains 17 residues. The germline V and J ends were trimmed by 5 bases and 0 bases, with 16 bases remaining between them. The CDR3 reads CASSRRLGDANTGELFF. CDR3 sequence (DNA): TGTGCCAGCAGCCGACGTCTTGGGGACGCGAACACCGGGGAGCTGTTTTTT.

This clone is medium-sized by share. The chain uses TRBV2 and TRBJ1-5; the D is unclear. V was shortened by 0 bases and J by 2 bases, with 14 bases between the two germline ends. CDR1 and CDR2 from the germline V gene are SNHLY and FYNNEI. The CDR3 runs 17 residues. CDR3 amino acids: CASSEAFGQRGNQPQHF. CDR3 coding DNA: TGTGCCAGCAGTGAAGCATTTGGGCAAAGGGGCAATCAGCCCCAGCATTTT.